This TCR beta chain is from a study of T cell changes during pregnancy in multiple sclerosis. This clone is a singleton in its sample. Method: immunoSEQ multiplex PCR; TCRdb's copy keeps in-frame clones and lacks some. The sample includes more than 85,000 clones, 80% to 95% of them seen just once. The sequence derives from a female donor in good health, enrolled as a control in a pregnancy study. Sequenced material: peripheral blood, taken in the third trimester of pregnancy.

CDR3 region: CASSQIGQTYEQYF. CDR3 DNA sequence: TGCGCCAGCAGCCAGATAGGACAGACCTACGAGCAGTACTTC. The rearrangement uses TRBV4-1 and TRBJ2-7; D may be TRBD1 (6 bases). With 3 bases removed from V and 2 bases from J, the gap between germline ends came to 11 bases. Germline CDR1 is MGHRA and CDR2 is YSYEKL. The CDR3 sequence is 14 residues long.